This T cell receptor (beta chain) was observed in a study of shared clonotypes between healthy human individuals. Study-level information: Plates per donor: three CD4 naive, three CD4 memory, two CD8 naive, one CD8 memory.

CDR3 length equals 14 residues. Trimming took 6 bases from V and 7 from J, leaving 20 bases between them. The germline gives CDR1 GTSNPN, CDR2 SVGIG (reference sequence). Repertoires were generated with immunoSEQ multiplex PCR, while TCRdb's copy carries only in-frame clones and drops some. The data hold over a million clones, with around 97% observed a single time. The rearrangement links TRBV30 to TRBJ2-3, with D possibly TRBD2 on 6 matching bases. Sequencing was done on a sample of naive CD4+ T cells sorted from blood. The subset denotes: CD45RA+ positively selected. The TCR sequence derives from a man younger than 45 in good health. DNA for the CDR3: TGTGCCTGCCCGGGAGACAGAAGTCGACATACGCAGTATTTT. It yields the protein CACPGDRSRHTQYF.